Detailed here is one TCR beta chain. Antigen unknown. This sample was included in a study of T cell clones after liver transplantation. About the study: As an antigen-independent comparator, third-party-reactive TCRbeta sequences came from pre-transplant mixed lymphocyte reactions. Until 12-24 months post-transplant, subjects got standard immunosuppression and no induction. Overall study results and limits: Compared with third party-reactive sequences, donor-reactive ones declined more, independent of withdrawal success.

V was pared by 8 bases and J by 8 bases, with 18 bases between. The CDR3 runs to 13 residues. Germline V gene sequence: CDR1 SNHLY, CDR2 FYNNEI. Some clones are missing from TCRdb's copy, which holds only in-frame ones; the method was immunoSEQ multiplex PCR. Among around 77,000 clones listed, approximately 80% were seen once. This chain links TRBV2 with TRBJ1-2; tentatively, D is TRBD1 (6 bases). The sequence came from a human patient who received a liver transplant. Some T cells may have originated in the graft donor. The sample consisted of CD4+ T cells from blood, taken 12 months after liver transplant. The CDR3 region is CASSRGGPMGYTF. The CDR3, as DNA: TGTGCCAGCTCCCGGGGGGGGCCGATGGGCTACACCTTC. The entire variable domain, with the rest obtained from reference TRBV2 and TRBJ1-2, is as follows: EPEVTQTPSHQVTQMGQEVILRCVPISNHLYFYWYRQILGQKVEFLVSFYNNEISEKSEIFDDQFSVERPDGSNFTLKIRSTKLEDSAMYFCASSRGGPMGYTFGSGTRLTVV.